These 28 T cell receptor beta chains were sequenced from one sample in a study of OX40 agonist ivuxolimab in advanced cancers. This table comes from immunoSEQ multiplex PCR, and its TCRdb copy is limited to in-frame clones, with some not included. This repertoire shows tens of thousands of clones, around 81% found once; its top ten account for 4.4%. Material: CD4+ or CD8+ T cells sorted from blood, obtained in a trial of the OX40 agonist ivuxolimab. These receptor sequences come from an adult with an advanced solid tumor such as melanoma, head and neck, liver or kidney cancer.

The rearrangement uses TRBV5-1 and TRBJ1-1, with D tentatively TRBD1 (6 bases). V dropped 2 bases and J dropped 7 bases, with 9 bases sitting between them. Looked up from germline, CDR1 is SGHRS and CDR2 is YFSETQ. This CDR3 spans 12 amino acids. The CDR3, as DNA: TGCGCCAGCAGCTTCGGACAGCATGAAGCTTTCTTT. Translation: CASSFGQHEAFF.

The V call is TRBV29-1, the J call TRBJ2-5; D is perhaps TRBD2 (7 bases). Germline values: CDR1 SQVTM, CDR2 ANQGSEA. CDR3 size: 14 residues. The V gene lost 4 bases and the J gene lost 5 bases, with 17 bases spanning the gap. CDR3 residues: CSVGTGGATETQYF. The CDR3 DNA reads TGCAGCGTTGGAACGGGGGGCGCGACTGAGACCCAGTACTTC.

V and J are TRBV2 and TRBJ1-2; the D is unclear. CDR1 is SNHLY, CDR2 FYNNEI, per germline. The CDR3 runs 12 residues. Trimming stripped 4 bases from V and 8 bases from J, with 11 bases between. CDR3 sequence reads: CASSVLLGGYTF. DNA of the CDR3: TGTGCCAGCAGTGTCCTCCTAGGCGGCTACACCTTC. Full variable domain (remainder filled in from reference TRBV2 and TRBJ1-2): EPEVTQTPSHQVTQMGQEVILRCVPISNHLYFYWYRQILGQKVEFLVSFYNNEISEKSEIFDDQFSVERPDGSNFTLKIRSTKLEDSAMYFCASSVLLGGYTFGSGTRLTVV.

The chain uses TRBV5-6 and TRBJ1-5; D is uncertain. This CDR3 spans 13 amino acids. Germline V gene sequence: CDR1 SGHDT, CDR2 YYEEEE. The V end was cut by 0 bases, the J end by 5 bases, with 6 bases between. The CDR3 region is CASSLAFDQPQHF. CDR3 DNA sequence: TGTGCCAGCAGCTTGGCCTTTGATCAGCCCCAGCATTTT.

V and J are TRBV11-2 and TRBJ2-5; D is undetermined. The CDR3 runs 13 residues. V lost 1 base and J 2 bases, leaving 5 bases between the germline ends. Germline V gene sequence: CDR1 SGHAT, CDR2 FQNNGV. CDR3 sequence (DNA): TGTGCCAGCAGCTTAGCCCATCAAGAGACCCAGTACTTC. It yields the protein CASSLAHQETQYF. Looking up the rest from reference TRBV11-2 and TRBJ2-5 gives the full variable domain: EAGVAQSPRYKIIEKRQSVAFWCNPISGHATLYWYQQILGQGPKLLIQFQNNGVVDDSQLPKDRFSAERLKGVDSTLKIQPAKLEDSAVYLCASSLAHQETQYFGPGTRLLVL.

The chain has TRBV5-4 and TRBJ1-3, with TRBD1 matching 7 bases. The CDR3 covers 15 residues. Trimming at V came to 0 bases and at J to 4 bases, leaving 4 bases not matched to a gene. Germline assignment: CDR1 SGHNT and CDR2 YYREEE (reference sequence). CDR3: CASSLEGQKGNTIYF. The CDR3, as DNA: TGTGCCAGCAGCTTGGAGGGACAGAAGGGAAACACCATATATTTT. Full variable domain (rest looked up from reference TRBV5-4 and TRBJ1-3): ETGVTQSPTHLIKTRGQQVTLRCSSQSGHNTVSWYQQALGQGPQFIFQYYREEENGRGNFPPRFSGLQFPNYSSELNVNALELDDSALYLCASSLEGQKGNTIYFGEGSWLTVV.

This clone was counted a few times. The V and J genes are TRBV28 and TRBJ2-6, with unresolved D. V was cut by 4 bases and J by 2 bases, with 0 bases left in between. Germline V lookup: CDR1 MDHEN, CDR2 SYDVKM. There are 12 residues in the CDR3. The CDR3 coding sequence is TGTGCCAGCAGTTCTGGGGCCAACGTCCTGACTTTC. As protein: CASSSGANVLTF.

Here the CDR3 DNA reads TGTGCCACCAGCAGAGATCGGGGGGTTTTAGGCACCGGGGAGCTGTTTTTT. Translating it yields CATSRDRGVLGTGELFF. The rearrangement joins TRBV15 to TRBJ2-2; 7 positions match TRBD2. V was clipped by 0 bases and J by 4 bases; unmatched bases: 8. The CDR3 consists of 17 residues. Germline V gives CDR1 LNHNV, CDR2 YYDKDF (reference sequence).

This clone was detected only a few times. CDR3 sequence: CASGGVGEQYF. In nucleotides, the CDR3 is TGTGCCAGCGGAGGGGTTGGCGAGCAGTACTTC. This chain uses TRBV7-9 with TRBJ2-7; D may be TRBD2 (6 bases). The CDR3 spans 11 residues. Trimming took off 8 bases at V and 6 bases at J, with 11 bases between the two ends. CDR1 and CDR2 from the germline V gene are SEHNR and FQNEAQ (reference sequence). Full variable domain (remainder filled in from reference TRBV7-9 and TRBJ2-7): DTGVSQNPRHKITKRGQNVTFRCDPISEHNRLYWYRQTLGQGPEFLTYFQNEAQLEKSRLLSDRFSAERPKGSFSTLEIQRTEQGDSAMYLCASGGVGEQYFGPGTRLTVT.

Notes on this clone: Other DNA sequences in the same sample also yield this CDR3. The rearrangement uses TRBV18 and TRBJ2-5; no clear D gene. V lost 3 bases and J 0 bases, leaving 2 bases between the germline ends. This CDR3 has 12 residues. Looked up from germline, CDR1 is KGHSH and CDR2 is LQKENI. The CDR3 reads CASSPYQETQYF. The CDR3, as DNA: TGTGCCAGCTCACCCTACCAAGAGACCCAGTACTTC.

This clone was recorded once. The CDR3 is CASSYSGGRNIQYF. The CDR3 bases are TGTGCCAGCAGTTACTCGGGAGGGCGGAACATTCAGTACTTC. This rearrangement joins TRBV6-5 to TRBJ2-4; the match to TRBD2 covers 7 bases. Germline V gene lookup returns CDR1 MNHEY and CDR2 SVGAGI. The CDR3 extends over 14 amino acids. V lost 0 bases and J lost 7; bases outside the gene matches: 3.

The chain links TRBV29-1 to TRBJ2-6, with D perhaps TRBD2 (5 bases). Germline CDR1 SQVTM, CDR2 ANQGSEA. This CDR3 comprises 15 residues. The V end lost 6 bases, the J end lost 4 bases, and 16 bases lay between the germline ends. CDR3 sequence: CSVSTRAEGANVLTF. The CDR3 nucleotides read TGCAGCGTCTCCACGAGGGCGGAGGGGGCCAACGTCCTGACTTTC.

The chain recombines TRBV18 with TRBJ1-3; tentatively, D is TRBD1 (6 bases). Germline V gene data show CDR1 as KGHSH and CDR2 as LQKENI. The CDR3 extends over 14 amino acids. The germline V and J ends were trimmed by 6 bases and 1 base, with 10 bases remaining between them. The CDR3 DNA reads TGTGCCAGCTCGAGGGGGGGATCTGGAAACACCATATATTTT. Its protein is CASSRGGSGNTIYF.

The chain has TRBV5-1 and TRBJ2-5; D is possibly TRBD1 or TRBD2 (5 bases each). The germline gives CDR1 SGHRS, CDR2 YFSETQ. The CDR3 loop spans 16 amino acids. V lost 0 bases and J lost 5, with 17 bases in between. DNA of the CDR3: TGCGCCAGCAGCTTGGGGGGGACGCATGGCCGGGAGACCCAGTACTTC. Translated: CASSLGGTHGRETQYF. Combining the CDR3 with reference TRBV5-1 and TRBJ2-5 gives the whole variable domain KAGVTQTPRYLIKTRGQQVTLSCSPISGHRSVSWYQQTPGQGLQFLFEYFSETQRNKGNFPGRFSGRQFSNSRSEMNVSTLELGDSALYLCASSLGGTHGRETQYFGPGTRLLVL.

The V call is TRBV5-1, the J call TRBJ2-5, with a weak D call TRBD1 (5 bases). The V gene lost 0 bases and the J gene lost 5 bases, with 8 bases spanning the gap. Germline V gene lookup returns CDR1 SGHRS and CDR2 YFSETQ. CDR3 size: 13 residues. CDR3 DNA sequence: TGCGCCAGCAGCTTGGAGGGGCTTGAGACCCAGTACTTC. Residues: CASSLEGLETQYF. Drawing the rest from reference TRBV5-1 and TRBJ2-5, the complete variable domain is KAGVTQTPRYLIKTRGQQVTLSCSPISGHRSVSWYQQTPGQGLQFLFEYFSETQRNKGNFPGRFSGRQFSNSRSEMNVSTLELGDSALYLCASSLEGLETQYFGPGTRLLVL.

This clone has a single count. V and J are TRBV6-6 and TRBJ1-1; no clear D gene. CDR3 length equals 14 residues. Germline V CDR1 and CDR2: MNHNY, SVGAGI (reference sequence). V was shortened by 2 bases and J by 2 bases, with 9 bases between the two germline ends. The CDR3 bases are TGTGCCAGCAGTTACGGGGAAGATAACACTGAAGCTTTCTTT. Protein sequence: CASSYGEDNTEAFF.

This chain uses TRBV7-3 with TRBJ2-1, with D maybe TRBD2 (7 bases). The CDR3 length is 16 residues. The V end was cut by 5 bases, the J end by 9 bases, with 23 bases between. Germline V gene data show CDR1 as SGHTA and CDR2 as FQGTGA. The DNA of the CDR3 is TGTGCCAGCAGCCTCCCAGGACTAGGGGGGGAAGGTGAGCAGTTCTTC. Translated, it gives CASSLPGLGGEGEQFF.

The chain combines TRBV2 with TRBJ1-2, with D perhaps TRBD1 (6 bases). V lost 10 bases and J lost 6, with 18 bases in between. This CDR3 region has 13 residues. Germline V gene sequence: CDR1 SNHLY, CDR2 FYNNEI. This CDR3 is CANSMTGWDGYTF. The CDR3 DNA reads TGTGCCAACTCAATGACAGGCTGGGATGGCTACACCTTC.

This clone has just one count. The rearrangement uses TRBV11-2 and TRBJ1-3, with TRBD1 as a possible D gene (6 bases). The CDR3 sequence is 15 residues long. V was shortened by 4 bases and J by 0 bases, with 10 bases between the two germline ends. From germline, CDR1 is SGHAT and CDR2 FQNNGV. The CDR3 nucleotides read TGTGCCAGCAGCTCGCAGGGGTTCTCTGGAAACACCATATATTTT. This gives the protein CASSSQGFSGNTIYF.

The chain recombines TRBV7-2 with TRBJ2-1; 9 nucleotides agree with TRBD2. The V gene end was trimmed by 1 base and the J gene end by 6 bases; junction bases not matched to a gene: 7. The CDR3 is made up of 16 amino acids. CDR1 SGHTA and CDR2 FQGNSA come from the germline V gene. The CDR3 protein is CASSLVVTSGPNEQFF. Here the CDR3 DNA reads TGTGCCAGCAGCTTAGTGGTGACTAGCGGTCCCAATGAGCAGTTCTTC. The whole variable domain, remainder taken from reference TRBV7-2 and TRBJ2-1, is GAGVSQSPSNKVTEKGKDVELRCDPISGHTALYWYRQSLGQGLEFLIYFQGNSAPDKSGLPSDRFSAERTGGSVSTLTIQRTQQEDSAVYLCASSLVVTSGPNEQFFGPGTRLTVL.

This sequence joins TRBV7-6 and TRBJ2-7, with TRBD1 matching over 7 bases. V gave up 4 bases and J gave up 6 bases; unmatched junction bases: 6. Germline loops: CDR1 SGHVS, CDR2 FNYEAQ. This CDR3 is built from 13 residues. DNA of the CDR3: TGTGCCAGCAGCTCGACAGGGTCCGGCGAGCAGTACTTC. It yields the protein CASSSTGSGEQYF.

The chain combines TRBV5-1 with TRBJ2-5; TRBD1 might be the D (6 bases). V shed 3 bases and J shed 5 bases, with 14 bases lying between them. Germline values: CDR1 SGHRS, CDR2 YFSETQ. This CDR3 is 14 amino acids long. The chain's CDR3 is CASSSGTSGETQYF. As DNA, the CDR3 is TGCGCCAGCAGCTCTGGGACATCGGGGGAGACCCAGTACTTC.

The chain carries TRBV7-2 and TRBJ2-5, with D possibly being TRBD1 or TRBD2 (5 bases each). The length of the CDR3 is 15 residues. Trimming stripped 6 bases from V and 5 bases from J, with 19 bases between. Looked up from germline, CDR1 is SGHTA and CDR2 is FQGNSA. The CDR3 DNA is TGTGCCAGCAGTCCGGGGACGGACGCCCGGGAGACCCAGTACTTC. Its translation is CASSPGTDARETQYF.

This clone was counted only a few times. The CDR3 nucleotides are TGTGCCAGCAGCCCCTCCGGGACAGGCGCCGGTAATGAAAAACTGTTTTTT. Its protein is CASSPSGTGAGNEKLFF. The V gene is TRBV7-9, the J gene TRBJ1-4; the match to TRBD1 covers 8 bases. Germline V gene data show CDR1 as SEHNR and CDR2 as FQNEAQ (reference sequence). V was pared by 5 bases and J by 4 bases, with 12 bases of the junction left unmatched. This CDR3 has 17 amino acids.

The chain employs TRBV10-3 and TRBJ2-3; 10 nucleotides match TRBD1. The germline V gene encodes CDR1 ENHRY and CDR2 SYGVKD. Trimming took 4 bases from V and 4 from J; bases not matched to a gene: 8. The CDR3 is made up of 16 amino acids. This CDR3 reads CAISAGTGAVADTQYF. In DNA, the CDR3 is TGTGCCATCAGTGCTGGGACAGGGGCTGTAGCAGATACGCAGTATTTT.

V usage is TRBV5-4 and J usage is TRBJ2-2; TRBD1 matches at 10 bases. V lost 3 bases to trimming and J lost 6 bases; unmatched junction nucleotides: 2. The CDR3 covers 14 residues. The germline CDR1 and CDR2 sequences are SGHNT and YYREEE (reference sequence). The CDR3 region has the DNA TGTGCCAGCAGCTCCGGACAGGGGGCCGGGGAGCTGTTTTTT. Translating gives CASSSGQGAGELFF.

The gene calls are TRBV9 and TRBJ2-3, with TRBD1 as a possible D gene (5 bases). This CDR3 is built from 16 residues. V shed 2 bases and J shed 0 bases, with 13 bases lying between them. Germline-derived CDR1 and CDR2 are SGDLS and YYNGEE. This chain's CDR3 is CASSVTALLSTDTQYF. The CDR3 region has the DNA TGTGCCAGCAGCGTGACAGCACTACTAAGCACAGATACGCAGTATTTT. Based on the CDR3 plus reference TRBV9 and TRBJ2-3, the full variable domain is DSGVTQTPKHLITATGQRVTLRCSPRSGDLSVYWYQQSLDQGLQFLIQYYNGEERAKGNILERFSAQQFPDLHSELNLSSLELGDSALYFCASSVTALLSTDTQYFGPGTRLTVL.

This clone was seen a handful of times. The V gene is TRBV2, the J gene TRBJ1-6; D might be TRBD1 (5 bases). CDR3 length: 15 residues. V gave up 7 bases and J gave up 8 bases, with 18 bases separating them. Germline CDR1 reads SNHLY; CDR2 reads FYNNEI. This chain's CDR3 is CASIAGDLLDSPLHF. CDR3 nucleotides: TGTGCCAGCATTGCGGGGGACTTGCTGGATTCACCCCTCCACTTT.